This entry lists 17 T cell receptor beta chains sequenced from one sample in a study of shared clonotypes between healthy human individuals. Produced via immunoSEQ multiplex PCR; TCRdb's table is partial and in-frame only. Here the sample spans 2 million to 2.5 million clones, 80% to 95% being singletons. Sequenced material: naive CD4+ T cells from PBMCs. Subset described: CD45RA+ positively selected. The receptors here all came from a man between 18 and 35 years old in good health. Some clones in this sample may be carry-over from other donors' samples.

The rearrangement links TRBV6-6 to TRBJ2-1; the match to TRBD2 covers 11 bases. V shed 7 bases and J 7 bases; nucleotides not matched to a gene: 9. CDR1 and CDR2 (germline): MNHNY, SVGAGI (reference sequence). This CDR3 comprises 15 residues. The CDR3 nucleotides are TGTGCCAGCAATATAGCGGGAGGGTTAGGGAATGAGCAGTTCTTC. It yields the protein CASNIAGGLGNEQFF.

The rearrangement links TRBV5-1 to TRBJ2-2, with 14 nucleotides matching TRBD2. The V segment lost 4 bases and the J segment 5 bases; nucleotides outside the gene matches: 10. CDR3 length equals 18 residues. From germline, CDR1 is SGHRS and CDR2 YFSETQ. The CDR3, as DNA: TGCGCCAGCAGCGGACACACCGGGACTAGCGGGAGTACCGGGGAGCTGTTTTTT. Translating it yields CASSGHTGTSGSTGELFF. The variable domain in full, with the rest retrieved from reference TRBV5-1 and TRBJ2-2, is KAGVTQTPRYLIKTRGQQVTLSCSPISGHRSVSWYQQTPGQGLQFLFEYFSETQRNKGNFPGRFSGRQFSNSRSEMNVSTLELGDSALYLCASSGHTGTSGSTGELFFGEGSRLTVL.

With regard to this clone: Other DNA sequences in this specimen translate into the identical CDR3. The chain carries TRBV2 and TRBJ2-7, with D tentatively TRBD1 (5 bases). The germline gives CDR1 SNHLY, CDR2 FYNNEI. This CDR3 is 12 amino acids long. V lost 4 bases and J 4 bases, leaving 8 bases between the germline ends. The CDR3 sequence: CASSGDSYEQYF. The CDR3 bases are TGTGCCAGCAGTGGCGACAGTTACGAGCAGTACTTC.

The V call is TRBV29-1, the J call TRBJ1-1; D is unclear. Trimming took 4 bases from V and 0 from J, leaving 15 bases between them. Germline lookup yields CDR1 SQVTM and CDR2 ANQGSEA. This CDR3 is built from 15 residues. The CDR3 reads CSVVTLRSVNTEAFF. CDR3 DNA: TGCAGCGTTGTAACGTTGAGGTCGGTGAACACTGAAGCTTTCTTT.

This chain uses TRBV6-1 with TRBJ2-4, with D possibly being TRBD2 (6 bases). The V end was cut by 3 bases, the J end by 1 base, with 7 bases between. Germline V gives CDR1 MNHNS, CDR2 SASEGT. The CDR3 is 14 residues long. This CDR3 reads CASSEEGAKNIQYF. In DNA, the CDR3 is TGTGCCAGCAGTGAGGAGGGGGCCAAAAACATTCAGTACTTC.

The V gene is TRBV28, the J gene TRBJ1-2; D unresolved. CDR3 size: 14 residues. Germline V gives CDR1 MDHEN, CDR2 SYDVKM. V was shortened by 5 bases and J by 5 bases, with 15 bases between the two germline ends. This CDR3 reads CASSIPTVTYGYTF. CDR3 DNA sequence: TGTGCCAGCAGTATACCGACCGTCACGTATGGCTACACCTTC.

The gene calls are TRBV7-9 and TRBJ1-3; D might be TRBD1 (6 bases). The CDR3 has 14 amino acids. V was pared by 6 bases and J by 6 bases, with 15 bases between. CDR1 is SEHNR, CDR2 FQNEAQ, per germline (reference sequence). The DNA for the CDR3 is TGTGCCAGCAGGATTGATAGGGGGTTAAACACCATATATTTT. Translated, it gives CASRIDRGLNTIYF.

The chain is built from TRBV11-3 and TRBJ2-1; 13 bases are shared with TRBD2. J lost 6 bases, V lost 2 bases, and 1 base had no gene match. Germline CDR1 SGHNT, CDR2 YENEEA. The CDR3 runs to 15 residues. As DNA, the CDR3 is TGTGCCAGCAGCTTAAGACTAGCGGGAGGCAATGAGCAGTTCTTC. Translated, it gives CASSLRLAGGNEQFF.

J is TRBJ1-6 and V is TRBV6-5; no firm D call. The V and J ends lost 4 bases and 7 bases respectively, with 5 bases between them. Germline V gene data show CDR1 as MNHEY and CDR2 as SVGAGI. The CDR3 extends over 12 amino acids. CDR3 bases: TGTGCCAGCAGTTTTATGAATTCACCCCTCCACTTT. It is translated as CASSFMNSPLHF.

The genes are TRBV28 and TRBJ2-7; possibly TRBD1 for D (5 bases). Germline lookup yields CDR1 MDHEN and CDR2 SYDVKM. The CDR3 length is 12 residues. Trimming left V 6 bases short and J 8 bases short, with 14 bases between. CDR3 nucleotide sequence: TGTGCCAGCAGAGGACAAGGGCTACAGCAGTACTTC. The encoded protein is CASRGQGLQQYF.

The V and J genes are TRBV7-2 and TRBJ1-5, with D hard to call. The CDR3 sequence is 17 residues long. Germline V gives CDR1 SGHTA, CDR2 FQGNSA. V was clipped by 4 bases and J by 3 bases, with 19 bases between them. CDR3 in DNA: TGTGCCAGCAGCTACCAGAGACTGCGAGAACTCAATCAGCCCCAGCATTTT. It encodes CASSYQRLRELNQPQHF. Supplemented by reference TRBV7-2 and TRBJ1-5, the full variable domain reads GAGVSQSPSNKVTEKGKDVELRCDPISGHTALYWYRQSLGQGLEFLIYFQGNSAPDKSGLPSDRFSAERTGGSVSTLTIQRTQQEDSAVYLCASSYQRLRELNQPQHFGDGTRLSIL.

A word on this clone: Other DNA sequences within the sample encode an identical CDR3. This chain uses TRBV11-2 with TRBJ2-5; D remains unclear. Germline-derived CDR1 and CDR2 are SGHAT and FQNNGV. This CDR3 spans 13 amino acids. The V gene lost 5 bases and the J gene lost 2 bases, with 9 bases spanning the gap. The CDR3 protein is CASSPRAQETQYF. The CDR3 DNA reads TGTGCCAGCAGCCCGAGAGCACAAGAGACCCAGTACTTC.

This sequence joins TRBV2 and TRBJ2-3; D unresolved. Germline CDR1 is SNHLY and CDR2 is FYNNEI. CDR3 size: 12 residues. Trimming shortened V by 2 bases and J by 5 bases, and 5 bases separated the two germline ends. CDR3 sequence (DNA): TGTGCCAGCAGTGAAATGGGAGATACGCAGTATTTT. Residues: CASSEMGDTQYF.

The V and J genes are TRBV2 and TRBJ2-7; a weak D match, TRBD1 (6 bases). Deletions cut 6 bases from V and 3 bases from J, with 15 bases between. CDR1 is SNHLY and CDR2 is FYNNEI in the germline V gene. This CDR3 contains 14 residues. The CDR3 sequence: CASSTGPEGYEQYF. The CDR3 DNA is TGTGCCAGCAGCACAGGGCCAGAGGGCTACGAGCAGTACTTC.

DNA for the CDR3: TGTGCCATCAGTGAGTCCCAACTAAATGAGCAGTTCTTC. Translated, it gives CAISESQLNEQFF. This sequence joins TRBV10-3 and TRBJ2-1; D remains ambiguous. Trimming shortened V by 0 bases and J by 7 bases, and 7 bases separated the two germline ends. This CDR3 comprises 13 residues. Germline values: CDR1 ENHRY, CDR2 SYGVKD.

The chain carries TRBV5-4 and TRBJ2-2, with D unclear. CDR3 length equals 14 residues. Trimming removed 0 bases from V and 7 bases from J, with 10 bases in between. The V gene's germline CDR1 is SGHNT and CDR2 YYREEE (reference sequence). CDR3 residues: CASSLGPVGGELFF. For the CDR3, the DNA is TGTGCCAGCAGCTTGGGACCGGTCGGCGGGGAGCTGTTTTTT.

The chain joins TRBV2 to TRBJ2-2, with D perhaps matching TRBD1 (6 bases). The length of the CDR3 is 14 residues. V was pared by 3 bases and J by 6 bases, with 11 bases between. Germline values: CDR1 SNHLY, CDR2 FYNNEI. The CDR3 here is CASSENREPGELFF. The CDR3 DNA reads TGTGCCAGCAGTGAGAACAGGGAACCCGGGGAGCTGTTTTTT.